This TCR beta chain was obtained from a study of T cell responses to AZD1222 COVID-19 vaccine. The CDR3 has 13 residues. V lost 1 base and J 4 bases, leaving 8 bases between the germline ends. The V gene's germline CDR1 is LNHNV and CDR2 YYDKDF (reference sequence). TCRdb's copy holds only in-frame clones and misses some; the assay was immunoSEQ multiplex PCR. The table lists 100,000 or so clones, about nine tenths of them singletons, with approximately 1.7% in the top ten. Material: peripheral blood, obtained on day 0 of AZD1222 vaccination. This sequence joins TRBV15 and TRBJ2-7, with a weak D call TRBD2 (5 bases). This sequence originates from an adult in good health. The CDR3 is CATSRGSGYEQYF. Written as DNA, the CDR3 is TGTGCCACCAGCAGAGGTTCGGGGTACGAGCAGTACTTC.